This TCR beta chain was sequenced for a study of blood T cell repertoires in COVID-19. Whole-study context: Italy, Spain and the United States were the sources of the convalescent and acute COVID-19 samples. T cells, B-cell-depleted T cells, or PBMCs provided the cDNA or gDNA that served as material.

The CDR3 has 14 amino acids. Germline V gene sequence: CDR1 KGHSH, CDR2 LQKENI. The V end lost 5 bases, the J end lost 0 bases, and 10 bases lay between the germline ends. While infection was still active, Seattle patients were enrolled and then followed longitudinally. As originally analysed: Reference gene primer amplification gave nucleated cell count estimates. The method was immunoSEQ multiplex PCR; TCRdb's version includes in-frame clones alone and lacks a portion of them. V and J calls plus clone size are reproduced from that table; the DNA served to infer D and trimming. The sample consists of roughly 100,000 clones, around 88% of them appearing once.

Sequences were obtained from peripheral blood. The chain has TRBV18 and TRBJ1-1; D gene unclear. The TCR comes from a man aged 50-60 years with COVID-19, enrolled during active disease. The CDR3 nucleotides are TGTGCCAGCTCAATCCTGGAGATGAACACTGAAGCTTTCTTT. Translating it yields CASSILEMNTEAFF. The whole variable domain, filled in from reference TRBV18 and TRBJ1-1, reads NAGVMQNPRHLVRRRGQEARLRCSPMKGHSHVYWYRQLPEEGLKFMVYLQKENIIDESGMPKERFSAEFPKEGPSILRIQQVVRGDSAAYFCASSILEMNTEAFFGQGTRLTVV.